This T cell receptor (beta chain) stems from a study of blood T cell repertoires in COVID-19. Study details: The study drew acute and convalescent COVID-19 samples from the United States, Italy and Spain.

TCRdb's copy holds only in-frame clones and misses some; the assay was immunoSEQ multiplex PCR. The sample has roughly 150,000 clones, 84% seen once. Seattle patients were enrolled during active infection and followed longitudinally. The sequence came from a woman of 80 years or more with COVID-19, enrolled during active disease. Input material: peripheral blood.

CDR3 coding DNA: TGCGCCAGCAGCTTGGCGGGAGTGGAGTACAATGAGCAGTTCTTC. Translation: CASSLAGVEYNEQFF. The chain links TRBV5-1 to TRBJ2-1; tentative D call: TRBD2 (6 bases). CDR1 and CDR2 from the germline V gene are SGHRS and YFSETQ. The CDR3 is made up of 15 amino acids. Between the trimmed V and J ends, which lost 0 bases and 4 bases, there was a span of 11 bases.